This TCR beta chain was found in a study of blood T cell repertoires in COVID-19. The CDR3 is 13 amino acids. The V end was cut by 6 bases, the J end by 2 bases, with 10 bases between. Germline assignment: CDR1 MNHEY and CDR2 SMNVEV (reference sequence). Clones were read by immunoSEQ multiplex PCR, and TCRdb kept only the in-frame ones, dropping some. The data show roughly 200,000 clones, roughly 89% seen once. This chain links TRBV27 with TRBJ1-2; D call uncertain. The sample taken for sequencing was PBMCs or T cells enriched from blood (not recorded which). The sequence was collected from a woman aged 40 to 50 with acute COVID-19. The CDR3 sequence is CASREGANYGYTF. The CDR3 coding sequence is TGTGCCAGCAGAGAAGGAGCCAACTATGGCTACACCTTC.